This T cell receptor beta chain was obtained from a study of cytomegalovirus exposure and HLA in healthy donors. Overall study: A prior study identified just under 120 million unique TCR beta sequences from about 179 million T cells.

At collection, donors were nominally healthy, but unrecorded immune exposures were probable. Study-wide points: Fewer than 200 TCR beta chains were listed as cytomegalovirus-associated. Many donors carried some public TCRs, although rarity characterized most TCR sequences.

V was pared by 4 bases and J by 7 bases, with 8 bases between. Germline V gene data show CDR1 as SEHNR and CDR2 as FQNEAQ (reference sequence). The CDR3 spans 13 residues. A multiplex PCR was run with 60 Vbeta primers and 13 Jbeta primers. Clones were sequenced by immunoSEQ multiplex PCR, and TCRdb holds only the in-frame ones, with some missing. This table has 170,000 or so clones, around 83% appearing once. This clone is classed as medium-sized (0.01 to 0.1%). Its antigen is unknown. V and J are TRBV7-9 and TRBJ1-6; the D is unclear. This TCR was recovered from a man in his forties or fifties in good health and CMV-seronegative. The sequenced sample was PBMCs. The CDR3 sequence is CASSSPQNSPLHF. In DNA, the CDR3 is TGTGCCAGCAGCTCCCCACAGAATTCACCCCTCCACTTT.